This is a list of T cell receptor beta chains from one sample in a study of CD8 T cells in ankylosing spondylitis. TCRdb reprocessed the 5' RACE reads with MiXCR, giving one entry per CDR3 protein. The sample shows about 390,000 distinct CDR3 sequences, around 20% of them seen only once. Sequenced: blood, either unsorted or a sorted T cell fraction (not recorded which). These receptors all come from a male donor with ankylosing spondylitis. CDR3s leave out the opening cysteine and the closing phenylalanine or tryptophan. Each record gives: V gene, J gene, CDR3 protein.

TRBV28	TRBJ2-1	ARVQEQF
TRBV5-1	TRBJ2-3	ASSLEGRLTDTQY
TRBV29-1	TRBJ1-1	SVDRRGNTEAF
TRBV7-2	TRBJ2-2	ASSLLRTGELF
TRBV3-1	TRBJ2-2	ASSQRALAGRLGELF
TRBV6-1	TRBJ2-3	ATSRGTNTDTQY
TRBV7-9	TRBJ1-3	ASSLDRGSSGNTIY
TRBV18	TRBJ2-1	ASSPRNGTSGSDEQF
TRBV29-1	TRBJ2-1	SVSGGYNEQF
TRBV5-1	TRBJ2-1	ASSLGVGNEQF
TRBV4-3	TRBJ1-5	ASSQEYGPYQPQH
TRBV20-1	TRBJ2-1	SARWGLAPYNEQF
TRBV6-5	TRBJ2-7	ASSYSSGNTYEQY
TRBV5-1	TRBJ2-3	ASRGRGADTQY
TRBV20-1	TRBJ2-7	SATKGLAYEQY
TRBV12-3/TRBV12-4	TRBJ1-2	ASSLASTEGYGYT
TRBV9	TRBJ1-1	ASTPVLAGGGEAF
TRBV7-3	TRBJ2-7	ASSLPLQEAYEQY
TRBV3-1	TRBJ1-5	ASSQGGVQPQH
TRBV18	TRBJ2-7	ASSGGPSGEQY
TRBV12-3/TRBV12-4	TRBJ2-1	ASSRQGGREQF
TRBV5-1	TRBJ2-2	ASSRGSGQGNTGELF
TRBV7-9	TRBJ2-7	ASSLLLASVGEQY
TRBV20-1	TRBJ1-4	SARALRRPTNEKLF
TRBV5-1	TRBJ2-2	ASSLELAGTGELF
TRBV18	TRBJ2-2	ASSRTEVGNTGELF
TRBV12-3/TRBV12-4	TRBJ2-3	ASSLTTDTRDTQY
TRBV7-3	TRBJ2-1	ASSFTSGSGDNEQF
TRBV12-3/TRBV12-4	TRBJ1-1	ASTPLRGTEAF
TRBV19	TRBJ1-2	ASSSSGVYGYT
TRBV14	TRBJ1-1	ASSQPTGPTAKAF
TRBV12-3/TRBV12-4	TRBJ2-1	ASSPTSSGVYNEQF
TRBV3-1	TRBJ2-2	ASSQELPRGELF
TRBV6-1	TRBJ2-7	ARRPNRDLTYEQY
TRBV4-1	TRBJ2-3	ASSQDSGGSTDTQY
TRBV24-1	TRBJ2-1	ATSDPRTSSNEQF
TRBV24-1	TRBJ2-1	ATSDPLQGNNEQF
TRBV12-3/TRBV12-4	TRBJ2-1	ASSLGAGGPGAYNEQF
TRBV27	TRBJ2-7	ASIGGTNPYEQY
TRBV20-1	TRBJ2-7	RVPGQGYEQY
TRBV7-7	TRBJ2-1	ASSRGPEAYNEQF